Below, 8 T cell receptor beta chains from the same sample are listed, as sequenced in a study of shared clonotypes between healthy human individuals (dated by TCRdb to between 2020 and 2021). Library construction relied on the immunoSEQ multiplex PCR assay. In its TCRdb copy, this immuneACCESS table keeps in-frame sequences only and misses some clones. Where compared with another copy, unresolved V genes explain less than half of these, and the others have no known cause. The sample table records some 1,400,000 clones; around 95% of these occur just once. Over 1% of the sample is in the top ten clones. Sequencing used naive CD4+ T cells sorted from blood. Reading the label with the study, this specimen's cell subset or site is: CD45RA+ positively selected. Receptor source: a man aged 25-45 years in good health.

The rearrangement joins TRBV7-8 to TRBJ2-5; D not resolved. Germline V gene data show CDR1 as SGHVS and CDR2 as FQNEAQ. The CDR3 sequence is 13 residues long. The V gene lost 0 bases and the J gene lost 5 bases, with 7 bases spanning the gap. For the CDR3, the DNA is TGTGCCAGCAGCTTAGCGATCGGGGAGACCCAGTACTTC. Translated: CASSLAIGETQYF.

The chain has TRBV5-1 and TRBJ2-7, with TRBD2 identical over 14 bases. This CDR3 is built from 17 residues. Unmatched junction bases numbered 11, after V lost 4 bases and J lost 5 bases. From germline, CDR1 is SGHRS and CDR2 YFSETQ. The chain's CDR3 is CASSPGTSGRKRDEQYF. CDR3 coding DNA: TGCGCCAGCAGCCCGGGGACTAGCGGGAGAAAGAGGGACGAGCAGTACTTC.

This CDR3 is CASSRGDSRGREQYF. Here the CDR3 DNA reads TGTGCCAGCAGCCGAGGGGACAGCCGGGGAAGAGAGCAGTACTTC. V gene TRBV11-1 combines with J gene TRBJ2-7; 7 bases match TRBD1. Trimming took 5 bases from V and 7 from J; bases not matched to a gene: 14. CDR1 and CDR2 from the germline V gene are SGHAT and FQDESV (reference sequence). This CDR3 comprises 15 residues.

The genes are TRBV27 and TRBJ1-5, with 8 bases that match TRBD1. The J segment lost 0 bases and the V segment lost 1 base, leaving 5 bases of the junction unmatched. The germline gives CDR1 MNHEY, CDR2 SMNVEV (reference sequence). This CDR3 has 17 residues. The CDR3 protein is CASSLFGGQGSNQPQHF. The CDR3 coding sequence is TGTGCCAGCAGTTTATTCGGCGGACAGGGTAGCAATCAGCCCCAGCATTTT.

About this clone itself: Other nucleotide sequences from this sample produce the same CDR3. V gene TRBV28 combines with J gene TRBJ2-7; 7 positions agree with TRBD1. CDR1 is MDHEN, CDR2 SYDVKM, per germline. The CDR3 covers 12 residues. V was clipped by 5 bases and J by 4 bases; unmatched bases: 2. CDR3 amino acids: CASSLTGYEQYF. In DNA, the CDR3 is TGTGCCAGCAGTCTGACAGGGTACGAGCAGTACTTC.

This chain uses TRBV27 with TRBJ2-2, with TRBD2 matching 8 bases. The CDR3 spans 14 residues. The germline gives CDR1 MNHEY, CDR2 SMNVEV (reference sequence). With 6 bases clipped from V and 5 bases from J, the junction kept 5 bases outside the gene matches. The chain's CDR3 is CASRAGVWTGELFF. CDR3 sequence (DNA): TGTGCCAGCAGAGCGGGGGTATGGACCGGGGAGCTGTTTTTT.

The chain employs TRBV19 and TRBJ1-5; D perhaps matches TRBD1 (6 bases). This CDR3 comprises 14 residues. Trimming cost V 2 bases and J 4 bases, with 9 bases left between them. Per the germline V gene, CDR1 is LNHDA and CDR2 is SQIVND (reference sequence). CDR3 protein: CASSITGQNQPQHF. The CDR3 bases are TGTGCCAGTAGTATAACGGGACAAAATCAGCCCCAGCATTTT.

The gene calls are TRBV7-2 and TRBJ1-2, with 7 bases aligning to TRBD1. The CDR3 loop spans 14 amino acids. The ends lost 6 bases at V and 10 bases at J; junction bases unmatched: 14. Germline V gives CDR1 SGHTA, CDR2 FQGNSA. The DNA of the CDR3 is TGTGCCAGCAGTTTTGACAGGGAGGCGGTGGACTACACCTTC. Translated: CASSFDREAVDYTF. The whole variable domain, filled in from reference TRBV7-2 and TRBJ1-2, reads GAGVSQSPSNKVTEKGKDVELRCDPISGHTALYWYRQSLGQGLEFLIYFQGNSAPDKSGLPSDRFSAERTGGSVSTLTIQRTQQEDSAVYLCASSFDREAVDYTFGSGTRLTVV.